This T cell receptor (beta chain) was profiled in a study of blood T cell repertoires in COVID-19. Across the whole study: PBMCs, B-cell-depleted T cells, or T cells provided the cDNA or gDNA that made up the material.

In the original analysis: Reference gene primer amplification yielded estimated nucleated cell counts. Clones were read by immunoSEQ multiplex PCR, and TCRdb kept only the in-frame ones, dropping some. That table supplies the V and J calls and clone size; D and trimming were determined from the DNA. The sample has 160,000 or so clones, around 80% seen once. The sample taken for sequencing was peripheral blood. The sequence was collected from a man aged 60 to 69 with acute or convalescent COVID-19.

CDR3 nucleotide sequence: TGTGCCAGCAGTTACTTCGGGGTCACAGATACGCAGTATTTT. This encodes CASSYFGVTDTQYF. V is TRBV6-5 and J is TRBJ2-3; D is perhaps TRBD2 (5 bases). Germline loops: CDR1 MNHEY, CDR2 SVGAGI. V was shortened by 1 base and J by 2 bases, with 7 bases between the two germline ends. CDR3 length equals 14 residues.